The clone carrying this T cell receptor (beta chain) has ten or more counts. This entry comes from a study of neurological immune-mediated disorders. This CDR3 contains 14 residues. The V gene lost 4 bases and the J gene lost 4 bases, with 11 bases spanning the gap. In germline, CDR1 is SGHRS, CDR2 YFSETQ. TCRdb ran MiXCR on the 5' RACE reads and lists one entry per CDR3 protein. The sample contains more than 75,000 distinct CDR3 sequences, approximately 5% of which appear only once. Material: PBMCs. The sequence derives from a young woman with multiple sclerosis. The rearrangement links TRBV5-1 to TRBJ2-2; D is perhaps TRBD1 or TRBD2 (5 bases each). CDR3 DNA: TGCGCCAGCAGCGCCGACGGGGCCACCGGGGAGCTGTTTTTT. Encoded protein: CASSADGATGELFF.